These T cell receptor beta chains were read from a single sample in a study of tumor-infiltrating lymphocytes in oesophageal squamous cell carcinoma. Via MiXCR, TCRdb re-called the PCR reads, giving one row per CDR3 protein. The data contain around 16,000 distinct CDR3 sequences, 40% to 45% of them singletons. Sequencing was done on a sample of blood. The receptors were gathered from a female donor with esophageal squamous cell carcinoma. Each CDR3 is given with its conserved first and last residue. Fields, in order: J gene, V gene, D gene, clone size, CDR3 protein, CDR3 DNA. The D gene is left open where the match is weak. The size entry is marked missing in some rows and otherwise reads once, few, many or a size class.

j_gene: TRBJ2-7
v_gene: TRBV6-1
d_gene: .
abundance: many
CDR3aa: CASSPRDGPYEQYF
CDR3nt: TGTGCCAGCAGTCCTCGGGACGGCCCCTACGAGCAGTACTTC

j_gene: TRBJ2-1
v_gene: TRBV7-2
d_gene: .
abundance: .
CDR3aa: CASSSLNEQFF
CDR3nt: TGTGCCAGCAGCTCTCTCAATGAGCAGTTCTTC

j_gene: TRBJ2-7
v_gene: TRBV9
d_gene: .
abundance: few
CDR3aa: CASSVSTGYEQYF
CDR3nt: TGTGCCAGCAGCGTGAGTACCGGCTACGAGCAGTACTTC

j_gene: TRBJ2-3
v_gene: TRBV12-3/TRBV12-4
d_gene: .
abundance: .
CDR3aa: CASSPLGVPSTDTQYF
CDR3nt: TGTGCCAGCAGTCCTTTAGGGGTCCCTAGCACAGATACGCAGTATTTT

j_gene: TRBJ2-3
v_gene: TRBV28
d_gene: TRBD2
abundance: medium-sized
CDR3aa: CASSSLGLAGGLDTQYF
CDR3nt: TGTGCCAGCAGTTCACTGGGACTAGCGGGAGGGTTAGATACGCAGTATTTT

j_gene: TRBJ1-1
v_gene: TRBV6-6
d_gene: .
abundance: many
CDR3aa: CASSYSAGNTEAFF
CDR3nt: TGTGCCAGCAGTTACTCGGCAGGGAACACTGAAGCTTTCTTT

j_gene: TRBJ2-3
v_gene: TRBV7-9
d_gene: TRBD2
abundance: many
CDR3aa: CASRGGTGSETGELYF
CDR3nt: TGTGCCAGCCGGGGGGGAACAGGGTCGGAGACCGGGGAGCTGTATTTT

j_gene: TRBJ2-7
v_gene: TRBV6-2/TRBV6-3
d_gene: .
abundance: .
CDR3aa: CASSALWEQYF
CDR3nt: TGTGCCAGCAGTGCCCTCTGGGAGCAGTACTTC

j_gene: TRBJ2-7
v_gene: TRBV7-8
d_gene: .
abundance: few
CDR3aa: CASSLGLAYSEQYF
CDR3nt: TGTGCCAGCAGCTTGGGTCTAGCGTATAGTGAGCAGTACTTC

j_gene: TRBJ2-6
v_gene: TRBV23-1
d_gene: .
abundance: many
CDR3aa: CASSHDREEWSGANVLTF
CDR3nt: TGCGCCAGCAGTCACGACAGGGAGGAGTGGTCTGGGGCCAACGTCCTGACTTTC

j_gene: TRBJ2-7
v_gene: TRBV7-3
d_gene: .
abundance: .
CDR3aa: CASSLTAAPSYEQYF
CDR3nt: TGTGCCAGCAGCTTAACGGCAGCACCCTCTTACGAGCAGTACTTC

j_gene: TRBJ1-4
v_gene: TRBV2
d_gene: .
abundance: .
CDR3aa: CASSFTRAGEKLFF
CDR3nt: TGTGCCAGCAGTTTTACCAGGGCGGGGGAAAAACTGTTTTTT

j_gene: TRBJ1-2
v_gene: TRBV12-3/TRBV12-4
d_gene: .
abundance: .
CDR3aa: CASSLMSRDPYGYTF
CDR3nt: TGTGCCAGCAGTTTAATGTCTAGGGACCCCTATGGCTACACCTTC

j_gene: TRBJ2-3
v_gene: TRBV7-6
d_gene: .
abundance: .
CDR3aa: CASSASGTDTQYF
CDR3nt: TGTGCTAGCAGCGCCTCAGGGACAGATACGCAGTATTTT

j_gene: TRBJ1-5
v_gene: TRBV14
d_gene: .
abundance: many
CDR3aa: CASSQSPGGFQHF
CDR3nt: TGTGCCAGCAGCCAGTCTCCCGGAGGTTTCCAGCATTTT

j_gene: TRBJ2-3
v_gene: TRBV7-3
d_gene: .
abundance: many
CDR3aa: CASSQRPSDTQYF
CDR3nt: TGTGCCAGCAGCCAAAGACCATCAGATACGCAGTATTTT